This T cell receptor beta chain appears in the sequencing data of a study of blood T cell repertoires in COVID-19 (dated by TCRdb to the early 2020s). Background on the whole study: The collaborator samples originated in the United States, Italy and Spain and spanned the acute and convalescent phases of COVID-19. Samples came from the ongoing ImmuneRACE study (first 160 participants) plus 1,254 subjects from 6 global collaborators. The material from the prospective study consisted of cDNA or gDNA derived from T cells, B-cell-depleted T cells, or PBMCs. HLA class I and class II types, where available, came from metadata supplied by the sample provider rather than from assay-based typing. A freely available public database, intended as a resource for researchers studying the immune response to SARS-CoV-2, is where the repertoires were released. Nearly every sample came with metadata listing a de-identified subject ID, COVID-19 status, age in years and sex. The dataset comprised deeply sampled blood TCRbeta repertoires from subjects exposed to, actively infected with, or recovered from COVID-19. The paper as a whole reports these results and caveats: The quantity of clinical and demographic metadata differed by source and by participant and was supplied without curation.

Whole blood was collected in K2EDTA tubes by collaborating institutions according to the institutions' own protocols. For TCRbeta analysis, collaborators shipped samples in one of three forms: frozen whole blood, isolated PBMCs, or DNA extracted from either of those sample types. About this clone: No antigen is known for it. Nothing much larger sits one base from this clone, and base qualities are not available.

The immunoSEQ Assay, a bias-controlled multiplex PCR, was used to amplify TCRbeta CDR3 regions from genomic DNA. The original pipeline was this. Nucleated cell counts per sample were estimated from amplification of reference gene primers within the assay. Sequence reads were collapsed and filtered to measure the absolute abundance of every unique TCRbeta CDR3 rearrangement. For each sample, productive Simpson clonality was calculated by taking the square root of Simpson's diversity index across productive rearrangements. In TCRdb, the immuneACCESS table is reduced to in-frame sequences with V and J assigned. These tables do not hold every clone; where another copy was compared, an unresolved V gene accounts for under half, and the others remain unexplained. D and trimming come from the DNA, and the V and J calls and clone size come from that table. This sample has more than 100,000 clones in its table, and roughly 90% of those were observed once. The ten most abundant clones make up 3.5% of the sample.

CDR1 is given as SGHTA and CDR2 as FQGNSA, both from the germline V gene. From the cysteine through the phenylalanine, the CDR3 covers 14 amino acids. Left in the record is the CDR3 DNA by itself, 42 bases read in frame from the first base. Here V drops 5 bases and J drops 5 bases, and the junction holds 5 bases not matched to any gene. The sequence was obtained from a woman aged 60-70 years with acute or convalescent COVID-19. Sequencing was done on a sample of peripheral blood. Recombination linked TRBV7-2 to TRBJ2-2, with TRBD1 matching 7 junction bases. The bases are TGTGCCAGCAGCCGTGGGACAGCAACCGGGGAGCTGTTTTTT. Its protein product is CASSRGTATGELFF.